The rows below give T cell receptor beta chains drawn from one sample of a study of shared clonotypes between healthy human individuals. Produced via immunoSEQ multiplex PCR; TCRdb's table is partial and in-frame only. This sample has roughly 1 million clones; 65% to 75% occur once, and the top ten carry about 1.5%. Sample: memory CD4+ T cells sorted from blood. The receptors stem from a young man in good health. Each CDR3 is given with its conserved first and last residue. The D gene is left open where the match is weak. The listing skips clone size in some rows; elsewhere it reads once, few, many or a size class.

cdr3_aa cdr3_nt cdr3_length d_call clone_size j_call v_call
CASSYEGKNTEAFF TGTGCCAGCAGTTACGAGGGGAAAAACACTGAAGCTTTCTTT 14 NA NA TRBJ1-1 TRBV6-5
CASSPPYQETQYF TGTGCCAGCTCACCACCGTACCAAGAGACCCAGTACTTC 13 NA once TRBJ2-5 TRBV18
CASSLADPGQGHYGYTF TGTGCCAGCAGCTTGGCGGACCCCGGACAGGGACACTATGGCTACACCTTC 17 TRBD1 NA TRBJ1-2 TRBV5-4
CASSLSTGATVF TGTGCCAGCAGTTTATCTACGGGGGCGACGGTCTTC 12 NA NA TRBJ2-1 TRBV28
CASSFVPDAGYNEQFF TGCGCCAGCAGCTTCGTCCCTGACGCAGGGTACAATGAGCAGTTCTTC 16 NA NA TRBJ2-1 TRBV5-1
CASSSLAGVAYEQYF TGTGCCAGCAGCTCCCTAGCGGGAGTGGCCTACGAGCAGTACTTC 15 TRBD2 NA TRBJ2-7 TRBV5-6
CASSLEYYEQYF TGTGCCAGCAGCTTAGAATACTACGAGCAGTACTTC 12 NA few TRBJ2-7 TRBV7-9
CASSYSTGGRSPLHF TGTGCCAGCAGTTACTCGACAGGGGGCCGATCACCCCTCCACTTT 15 TRBD1 NA TRBJ1-6 TRBV6-5
CAWTQGTEAFF TGTGCCTGGACACAGGGGACTGAAGCTTTCTTT 11 TRBD1 few TRBJ1-1 TRBV30
CASSLWGQLYYEQYF TGTGCCAGCAGCTTGTGGGGACAGCTATACTACGAGCAGTACTTC 15 TRBD1 NA TRBJ2-7 TRBV5-6
CASRGAVYNSPLHF TGTGCCAGCAGAGGGGCTGTCTATAATTCACCCCTCCACTTT 14 NA NA TRBJ1-6 TRBV6-5
CASSEELRPSYEQYF TGTGCCAGCAGTGAAGAACTGAGACCCTCCTACGAGCAGTACTTC 15 NA NA TRBJ2-7 TRBV6-1
CASSSTLGEQETQYF TGTGCCAGCAGCTCGACTCTAGGGGAGCAAGAGACCCAGTACTTC 15 NA NA TRBJ2-5 TRBV9